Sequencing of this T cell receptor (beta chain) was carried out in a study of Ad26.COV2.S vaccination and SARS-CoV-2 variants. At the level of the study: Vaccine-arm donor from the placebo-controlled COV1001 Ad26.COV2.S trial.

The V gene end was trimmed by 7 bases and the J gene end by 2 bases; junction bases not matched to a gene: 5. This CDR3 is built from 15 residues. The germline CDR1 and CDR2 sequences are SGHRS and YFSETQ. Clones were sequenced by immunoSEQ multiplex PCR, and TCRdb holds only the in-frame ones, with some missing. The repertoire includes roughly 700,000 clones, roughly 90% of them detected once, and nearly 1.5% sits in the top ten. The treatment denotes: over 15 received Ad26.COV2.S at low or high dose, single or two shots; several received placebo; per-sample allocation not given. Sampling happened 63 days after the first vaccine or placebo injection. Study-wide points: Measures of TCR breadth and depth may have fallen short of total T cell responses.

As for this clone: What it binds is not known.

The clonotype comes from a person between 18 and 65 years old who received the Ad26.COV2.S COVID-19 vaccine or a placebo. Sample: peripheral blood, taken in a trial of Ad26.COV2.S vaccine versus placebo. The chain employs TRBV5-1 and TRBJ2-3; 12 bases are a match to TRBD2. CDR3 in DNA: TGCGCCAGCGGGACTAGCGGGCTTAACACAGATACGCAGTATTTT. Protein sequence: CASGTSGLNTDTQYF.